The clone carrying this T cell receptor (beta chain) was seen a single time. The antigen remains undetermined. The source of the sample is a study of CD8+CD57+ T cells in acquired aplastic anemia. Study background: Sorting CD4+ and CD8+ cells gave DNA averaging about 3.2 ug.

The CDR3 is made up of 15 amino acids. V trimming: 6 bases; J trimming: 5 bases; junction bases outside the gene matches: 10. General study results and limits: Patients and controls had CD8+ Simpson's diversity values that were not significantly distinct. It was found that some 30 CD8+ CDR3 sequences were shared between patients and controls.

Genomic DNA served as template for TCR beta VDJ and CDR3 profiling. A single record per CDR3 protein comes from TCRdb applying MiXCR to the reads. The sample lists about 150,000 distinct CDR3 sequences; around half were seen once. Patients chosen for sequencing had CD8+CD57+ cells that had expanded, as shown by flow cytometry. Patients uniformly had severe acquired aplastic anemia. This TCR was sampled from a human donor with aplastic anemia. Sequencing was done on a sample of sorted CD4+, CD8+, or CD8+CD57+ T cells (not recorded which) from PBMCs. This chain links TRBV12-3 or TRBV12-4 with TRBJ2-5, with 9 bases identical to TRBD2. CDR3 sequence: CASSRAGGPSETQYF. The DNA of the CDR3 is TGTGCCAGCAGCCGGGCGGGAGGGCCCTCGGAGACCCAGTACTTC.